Presented here are 12 T cell receptor beta chains from one specimen sequenced in a study of T-cell memory formation after mild COVID-19. TCRdb used MiXCR to reprocess the 5' RACE reads, holding one entry per CDR3 protein. The repertoire includes about 400,000 distinct CDR3 sequences, roughly 18% of them detected once, and 20% to 25% sits in the top ten. Sequencing input: PBMCs or a T cell subset sorted from them (not recorded which). These receptors were collected from a man aged 18 to 29 who had mild COVID-19 (a few samples of this study predate the infection). Cell type and time point are not known.

J is TRBJ2-2 and V is TRBV20-1; 9 nucleotides match TRBD2. The J segment lost 6 bases and the V segment lost 0 bases, leaving 5 bases of the junction unmatched. The CDR3 runs to 15 residues. The germline gives CDR1 DFQATT, CDR2 SNEGSKA (reference sequence). The CDR3 loop reads CSARDYGTSPGELFF. DNA of the CDR3: TGCAGTGCTAGAGATTACGGGACTAGCCCCGGGGAGCTGTTTTTT.

This clonotype was counted a few times. The chain recombines TRBV6-2 or TRBV6-3 with TRBJ2-1, with 14 bases identical to TRBD2. Trimming removed 8 bases from V and 9 bases from J; junction bases left unmatched: 18. The length of the CDR3 is 18 residues. The germline V gene encodes CDR1 MNHEY and CDR2 SVGEGT. The CDR3, as DNA: TGTGCCAGCGTTCCGGGACTAGCGGGGGCCGCCGGTTGGATTGAGCAGTTCTTC. Its translation: CASVPGLAGAAGWIEQFF.

Only a few counts were recorded for this clonotype. Here the CDR3 DNA reads TGTGCCAGCAGGCAGGGAGACACCGGGGAGCTGTTTTTT. Translating it yields CASRQGDTGELFF. This chain uses TRBV2 with TRBJ2-2; D may be TRBD1 or TRBD2 (5 bases each). This CDR3 has 13 residues. V lost 6 bases and J lost 3, with 8 bases in between. Germline CDR1 SNHLY, CDR2 FYNNEI.

There are a few counts of this clonotype. This chain uses TRBV6-5 with TRBJ1-1; D is unclear. CDR3 length: 12 amino acids. The V gene's germline CDR1 is MNHEY and CDR2 SVGAGI. The V end was cut by 4 bases, the J end by 6 bases, with 9 bases between. This CDR3 is CASSSGSAEAFF. The CDR3, as DNA: TGTGCCAGCAGTTCCGGGTCGGCTGAAGCTTTCTTT.

The chain links TRBV6-5 to TRBJ1-6, with 10 bases lining up with TRBD1. This CDR3 has 15 amino acids. Per germline, CDR1 MNHEY and CDR2 SVGAGI. J was trimmed by 12 bases and V by 6 bases; bases with no gene match: 11. CDR3 region: CASRGLGQGMGPLHF. The CDR3 DNA sequence: TGTGCCAGCAGAGGGTTGGGACAGGGGATGGGACCCCTCCACTTT.

This clonotype turned up a few times. The CDR3 loop reads CASSLDIYEQYV. CDR3 sequence (DNA): TGTGCCAGCAGCTTAGACATCTACGAGCAGTACGTC. The chain combines TRBV7-9 with TRBJ2-7; D remains unclear. Trimming left V 1 base short and J 3 bases short, with 4 bases between. The V gene's germline CDR1 is SEHNR and CDR2 FQNEAQ (reference sequence). The CDR3 is 12 residues long.

The chain carries TRBV29-1 and TRBJ2-3, with 12 bases identical to TRBD2. The CDR3 is 16 amino acids. Germline V lookup: CDR1 SQVTM, CDR2 ANQGSEA. Unmatched junction bases numbered 7, after V lost 5 bases and J lost 1 base. CDR3 protein: CSVTSGGRPGTDTQYF. In nucleotides, the CDR3 is TGCAGCGTTACTAGCGGGGGGAGACCAGGCACAGATACGCAGTATTTT.

The chain couples TRBV27 to TRBJ1-4; a weak D match, TRBD1 (5 bases). From germline, CDR1 is MNHEY and CDR2 SMNVEV (reference sequence). Deletions cut 6 bases from V and 1 base from J, with 6 bases between. The CDR3 loop spans 13 amino acids. The CDR3: CASRRGTNEKLFF. CDR3 in DNA: TGTGCCAGCAGGAGGGGAACTAATGAAAAACTGTTTTTT.

The CDR3 DNA reads as TGTGCCAGCAGTTCACAGGACAGGGGGAGCTATGGCTACACCTTC. This translates into CASSSQDRGSYGYTF. The genes are TRBV28 and TRBJ1-2, with TRBD1 matching over 10 bases. The J segment lost 4 bases and the V segment lost 4 bases, leaving 6 bases of the junction unmatched. CDR1 and CDR2 (germline): MDHEN, SYDVKM. The CDR3 has 15 residues.

This clonotype was found many times. This chain joins TRBV12-3 or TRBV12-4 and TRBJ1-5, with D possibly matching TRBD1 (5 bases). Trimming left V 6 bases short and J 3 bases short, with 9 bases between. The CDR3 spans 13 residues. The CDR3 DNA is TGTGCCAGCAGCCCAGGGATCAATCAGCCCCAGCATTTT. This gives the protein CASSPGINQPQHF.

The sample holds a few counts of this clonotype. This chain connects TRBV13 to TRBJ1-2; D is uncertain. The germline V gene has CDR1 PRHDT and CDR2 FYEKMQ (reference sequence). This CDR3 is built from 15 residues. V dropped 3 bases and J dropped 4 bases, with 15 bases sitting between them. The CDR3 DNA is TGTGCCAGCAGCTTCACCCTCGGGCTGCCCTATGGCTACACCTTC. Translated, it gives CASSFTLGLPYGYTF.

The chain links TRBV6-5 to TRBJ1-2, with 7 bases fitting TRBD1. Germline V gives CDR1 MNHEY, CDR2 SVGAGI. The CDR3 is made up of 16 amino acids. J gave up 4 bases and V 4 bases, and 12 bases lay outside the gene matches. CDR3 in amino acids: CASSSTPGQQAYGYTF. DNA for the CDR3: TGTGCCAGCAGTTCCACACCGGGACAGCAAGCCTATGGCTACACCTTC.